What follows are 13 T cell receptor beta chains derived from one specimen sequenced in a study of shared clonotypes between healthy human individuals. Assay: immunoSEQ multiplex PCR; the TCRdb copy retains only in-frame clones and omits some. This table has around 350,000 clones, roughly 70% appearing once. Sequenced input: memory CD4+ T cells sorted from blood. Documented subset: CD45RA-negative fraction. Receptors were obtained from a young man in good health.

The V and J genes are TRBV19 and TRBJ2-3; D might be TRBD1 (5 bases). With 5 bases removed from V and 0 bases from J, the gap between germline ends came to 12 bases. Per germline, CDR1 LNHDA and CDR2 SQIVND (reference sequence). The length of the CDR3 is 15 residues. CDR3 bases: TGTGCCAGTAGTGGCCAGGGATCTAGCACAGATACGCAGTATTTT. Translation gives CASSGQGSSTDTQYF. Together with reference TRBV19 and TRBJ2-3, the CDR3 gives the full variable domain: DGGITQSPKYLFRKEGQNVTLSCEQNLNHDAMYWYRQDPGQGLRLIYYSQIVNDFQKGDIAEGYSVSREKKESFPLTVTSAQKNPTAFYLCASSGQGSSTDTQYFGPGTRLTVL.

V usage is TRBV5-1 and J usage is TRBJ2-5; unclear D gene. This CDR3 spans 12 amino acids. Germline lookup yields CDR1 SGHRS and CDR2 YFSETQ. V was clipped by 0 bases and J by 3 bases, with 3 bases between them. Here the CDR3 reads CASSLDKETQYF. DNA for the CDR3: TGCGCCAGCAGCTTGGATAAAGAGACCCAGTACTTC.

This clone has only a few counts. As DNA, the CDR3 is TGTGCCATCAGCCCGGGGCGGGGGGCCTACGAGCAGTACTTC. It specifies CAISPGRGAYEQYF. J is TRBJ2-7 and V is TRBV10-3; 8 positions match TRBD2. The CDR3 covers 14 residues. Germline-derived CDR1 and CDR2 are ENHRY and SYGVKD. Unmatched junction bases numbered 6, after V lost 6 bases and J lost 2 bases.

J is TRBJ1-1 and V is TRBV27; D remains ambiguous. Trimming took off 7 bases at V and 5 bases at J, with 14 bases between the two ends. CDR1 is MNHEY and CDR2 is SMNVEV in the germline V gene (reference sequence). This CDR3 is 13 amino acids long. The CDR3 loop is CASMSFGRTEAFF. The CDR3, as DNA: TGTGCCAGCATGTCTTTCGGGAGGACTGAAGCTTTCTTT.

The chain has TRBV11-2 and TRBJ1-1; 7 bases fit TRBD1. Germline-derived CDR1 and CDR2 are SGHAT and FQNNGV. The CDR3 consists of 15 residues. The V segment lost 6 bases and the J segment 4 bases; nucleotides outside the gene matches: 11. The CDR3 here is CASRLNRGFGTEAFF. As DNA, the CDR3 is TGTGCCAGCAGATTAAACAGGGGTTTCGGCACTGAAGCTTTCTTT. Drawing the rest from reference TRBV11-2 and TRBJ1-1, the complete variable domain is EAGVAQSPRYKIIEKRQSVAFWCNPISGHATLYWYQQILGQGPKLLIQFQNNGVVDDSQLPKDRFSAERLKGVDSTLKIQPAKLEDSAVYLCASRLNRGFGTEAFFGQGTRLTVV.

This clone was found a few times. The chain links TRBV7-2 to TRBJ2-1; D gene uncertain. This CDR3 has 16 amino acids. Germline assignment: CDR1 SGHTA and CDR2 FQGNSA. V lost 1 base, J lost 1 base, and 11 bases lay in between. This chain's CDR3 is CASSLGGSRSYNEQFF. The CDR3 DNA follows: TGTGCCAGCAGCTTAGGGGGTAGTCGGTCCTACAATGAGCAGTTCTTC.

The rearrangement links TRBV7-2 to TRBJ1-1; D might be TRBD1 (5 bases). V was clipped by 3 bases and J by 1 base, with 9 bases between them. The CDR3 totals 14 residues. CDR1 is SGHTA, CDR2 FQGNSA, per germline. CDR3 sequence: CASSFTGGNTEAFF. In DNA form, the CDR3 reads TGTGCCAGCAGCTTCACCGGGGGGAACACTGAAGCTTTCTTT.

The V call is TRBV6-5, the J call TRBJ2-2; perhaps TRBD1 as D (6 bases). Trimming took 2 bases from V and 1 from J, leaving 8 bases between them. The CDR3 has 15 residues. Germline CDR1 is MNHEY and CDR2 is SVGAGI. CDR3 region: CASSYRGMNTGELFF. CDR3 sequence (DNA): TGTGCCAGCAGTTACAGGGGGATGAACACCGGGGAGCTGTTTTTT.

The chain recombines TRBV25-1 with TRBJ2-7, with D possibly TRBD2 on 5 matching bases. Deletions cut 5 bases from V and 0 bases from J, with 11 bases between. The CDR3 runs 14 residues. Germline V gene data show CDR1 as MGHDK and CDR2 as SYGVNS. DNA of the CDR3: TGTGCCAGCAGTCCTCGGGAAAGCTCCTACGAGCAGTACTTC. This translates into CASSPRESSYEQYF.

The table lists this clone with many counts. V gene TRBV6-1 combines with J gene TRBJ1-5; D remains unclear. Germline CDR1 reads MNHNS; CDR2 reads SASEGT. CDR3 length: 13 residues. V was clipped by 4 bases and J by 5 bases, with 9 bases between them. CDR3 sequence: CASSARIHQPQHF. The CDR3 DNA reads TGTGCCAGCAGTGCCAGGATCCATCAGCCCCAGCATTTT.

The chain employs TRBV7-3 and TRBJ2-3, with D perhaps matching TRBD2 (6 bases). Looked up from germline, CDR1 is SGHTA and CDR2 is FQGTGA. The CDR3 has 16 residues. The germline V and J ends were trimmed by 3 bases and 7 bases, with 20 bases remaining between them. Here the CDR3 reads CASSFRGSGSPNTQYF. The CDR3 DNA reads as TGTGCCAGCAGCTTTCGTGGAAGCGGGTCCCCAAATACGCAGTATTTT.

The chain employs TRBV11-2 and TRBJ2-5; D may match TRBD1 or TRBD2 (5 bases each). The CDR3 has 15 residues. Germline loops: CDR1 SGHAT, CDR2 FQNNGV. V was shortened by 1 base and J by 7 bases, with 16 bases between the two germline ends. As DNA, the CDR3 is TGTGCCAGCAGCTTAGCTTCGGGGCGGCGTCCGACCCAGTACTTC. This sequence encodes CASSLASGRRPTQYF.

The chain links TRBV19 to TRBJ1-5, with D uncertain. Germline CDR1 reads LNHDA; CDR2 reads SQIVND (reference sequence). The V end was cut by 5 bases, the J end by 1 base, with 6 bases between. CDR3 length equals 13 residues. The CDR3 loop is CASSRGSNQPQHF. The CDR3 DNA follows: TGTGCCAGTAGTCGTGGGAGCAATCAGCCCCAGCATTTT.